The entry that follows covers one T cell receptor (beta chain) sequence. Its antigen is currently unknown. The data originate from a study of sequential checkpoint blockade in melanoma. General study results and limits: Patients with week-13 increases in T-cell fraction and clonality benefited about 30 times more often. T-cell fraction and clonality followed PD-L1 and CD8+ counts, not mutational load.

The treatment was: randomized to nivolumab then ipilimumab (arm A) or the reverse (arm B). V dropped 3 bases and J dropped 7 bases, with 13 bases sitting between them. CDR1 and CDR2 (germline): WSHSY, SAAADI. The CDR3 is made up of 13 amino acids. Assay: immunoSEQ multiplex PCR; the TCRdb copy retains only in-frame clones and omits some. The sample has over 4,500 clones, under 40% seen once; the top ten hold about an eighth. Sample: tumor tissue (inferred from file names), taken from a patient given nivolumab and ipilimumab in sequence. The source is a human donor with melanoma. This chain joins TRBV10-2 and TRBJ2-7; D possibly corresponds to TRBD2 (5 bases). CDR3 sequence: CASSDPVRREQYF. CDR3 DNA: TGCGCCAGCAGTGATCCAGTCAGGAGGGAGCAGTACTTC.